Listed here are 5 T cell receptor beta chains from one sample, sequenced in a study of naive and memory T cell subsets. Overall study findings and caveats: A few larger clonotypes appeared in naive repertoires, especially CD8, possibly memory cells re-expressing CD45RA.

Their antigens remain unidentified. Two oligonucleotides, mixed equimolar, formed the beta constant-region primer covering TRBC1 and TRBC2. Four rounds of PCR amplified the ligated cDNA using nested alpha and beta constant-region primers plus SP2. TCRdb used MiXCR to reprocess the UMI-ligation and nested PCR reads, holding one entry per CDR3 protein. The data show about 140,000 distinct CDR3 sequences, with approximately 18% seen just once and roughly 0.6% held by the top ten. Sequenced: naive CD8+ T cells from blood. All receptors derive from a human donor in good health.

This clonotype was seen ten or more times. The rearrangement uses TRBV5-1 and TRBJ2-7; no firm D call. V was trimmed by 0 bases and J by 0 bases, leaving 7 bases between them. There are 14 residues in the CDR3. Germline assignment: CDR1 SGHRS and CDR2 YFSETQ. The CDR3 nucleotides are TGCGCCAGCAGCTTGGTCGCAAGCTCCTACGAGCAGTACTTC. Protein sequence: CASSLVASSYEQYF.

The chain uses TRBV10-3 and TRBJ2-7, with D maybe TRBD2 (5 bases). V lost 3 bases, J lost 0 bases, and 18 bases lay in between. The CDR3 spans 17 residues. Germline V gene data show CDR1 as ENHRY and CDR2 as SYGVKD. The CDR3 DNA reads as TGTGCCATCAGTGACCCAAGTGAGGGTTTGAGCTCCTACGAGCAGTACTTC. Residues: CAISDPSEGLSSYEQYF.

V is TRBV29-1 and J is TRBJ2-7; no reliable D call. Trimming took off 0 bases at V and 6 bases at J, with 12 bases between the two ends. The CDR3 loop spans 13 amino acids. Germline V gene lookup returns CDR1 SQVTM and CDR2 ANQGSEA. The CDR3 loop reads CSVEDLGSGEQYF. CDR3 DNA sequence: TGCAGCGTTGAAGATCTTGGTTCGGGCGAGCAGTACTTC.

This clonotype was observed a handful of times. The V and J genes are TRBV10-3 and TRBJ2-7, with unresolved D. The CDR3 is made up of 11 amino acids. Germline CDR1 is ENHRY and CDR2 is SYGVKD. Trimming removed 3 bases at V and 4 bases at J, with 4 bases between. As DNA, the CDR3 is TGTGCCATCAGTGATAGTTACGAGCAGTACTTC. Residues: CAISDSYEQYF.

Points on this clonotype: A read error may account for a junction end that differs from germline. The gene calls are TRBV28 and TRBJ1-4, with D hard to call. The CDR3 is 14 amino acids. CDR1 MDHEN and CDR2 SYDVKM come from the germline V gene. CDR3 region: CTSSLIFGSEKLFF. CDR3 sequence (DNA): TGTACCAGCAGTTTAATCTTCGGCAGTGAAAAACTGTTTTTT.